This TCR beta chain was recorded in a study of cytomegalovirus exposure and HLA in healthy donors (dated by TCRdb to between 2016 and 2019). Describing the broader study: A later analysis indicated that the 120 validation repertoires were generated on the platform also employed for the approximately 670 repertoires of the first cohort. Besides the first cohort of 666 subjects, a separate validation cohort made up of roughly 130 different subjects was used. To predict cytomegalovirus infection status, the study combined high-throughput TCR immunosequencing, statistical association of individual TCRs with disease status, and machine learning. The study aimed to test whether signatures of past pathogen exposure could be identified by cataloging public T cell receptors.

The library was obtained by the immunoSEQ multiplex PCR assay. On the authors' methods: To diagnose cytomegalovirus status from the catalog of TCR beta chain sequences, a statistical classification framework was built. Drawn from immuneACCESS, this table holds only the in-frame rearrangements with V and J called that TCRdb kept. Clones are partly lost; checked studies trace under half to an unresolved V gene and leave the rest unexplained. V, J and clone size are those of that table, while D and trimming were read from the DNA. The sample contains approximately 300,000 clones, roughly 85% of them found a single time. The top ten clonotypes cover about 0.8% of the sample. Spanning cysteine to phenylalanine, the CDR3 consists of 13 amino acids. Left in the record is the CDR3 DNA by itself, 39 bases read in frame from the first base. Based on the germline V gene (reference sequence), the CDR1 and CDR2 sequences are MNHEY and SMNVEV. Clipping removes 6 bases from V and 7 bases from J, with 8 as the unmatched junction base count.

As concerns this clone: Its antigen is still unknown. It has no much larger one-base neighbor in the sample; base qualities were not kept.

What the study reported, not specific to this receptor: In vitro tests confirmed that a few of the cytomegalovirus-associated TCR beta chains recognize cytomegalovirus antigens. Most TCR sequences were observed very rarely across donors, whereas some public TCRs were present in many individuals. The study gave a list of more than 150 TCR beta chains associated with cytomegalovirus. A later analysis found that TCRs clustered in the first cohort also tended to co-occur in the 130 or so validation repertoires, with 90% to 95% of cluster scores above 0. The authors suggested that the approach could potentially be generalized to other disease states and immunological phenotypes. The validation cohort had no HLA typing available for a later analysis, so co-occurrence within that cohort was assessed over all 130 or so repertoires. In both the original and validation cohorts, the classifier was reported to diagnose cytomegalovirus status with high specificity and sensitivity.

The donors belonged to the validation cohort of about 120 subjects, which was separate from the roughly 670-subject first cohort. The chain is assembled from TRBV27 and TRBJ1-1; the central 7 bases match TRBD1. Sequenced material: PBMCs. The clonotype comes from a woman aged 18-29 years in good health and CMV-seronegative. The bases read TGTGCCAGCAGACGCCAAGGGGGCTTTGAAGCTTTCTTT. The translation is CASRRQGGFEAFF.